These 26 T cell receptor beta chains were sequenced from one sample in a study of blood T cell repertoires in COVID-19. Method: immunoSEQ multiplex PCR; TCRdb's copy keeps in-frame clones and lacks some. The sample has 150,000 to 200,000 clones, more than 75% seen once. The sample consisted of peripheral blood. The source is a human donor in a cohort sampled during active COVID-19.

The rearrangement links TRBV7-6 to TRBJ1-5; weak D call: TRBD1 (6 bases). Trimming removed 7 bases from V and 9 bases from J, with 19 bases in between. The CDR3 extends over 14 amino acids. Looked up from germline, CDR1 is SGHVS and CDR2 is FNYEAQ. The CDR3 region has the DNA TGTGCCAGCACCTTGGGAGGGGGGCGCGGGCCCCAGCATTTT. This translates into CASTLGGGRGPQHF.

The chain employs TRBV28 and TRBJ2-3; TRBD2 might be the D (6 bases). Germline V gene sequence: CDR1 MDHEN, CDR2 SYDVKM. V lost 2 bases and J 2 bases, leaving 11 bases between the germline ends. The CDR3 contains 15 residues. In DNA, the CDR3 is TGTGCCAGCAGTTTAGCGGGGAGTGACACAGATACGCAGTATTTT. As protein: CASSLAGSDTDTQYF.

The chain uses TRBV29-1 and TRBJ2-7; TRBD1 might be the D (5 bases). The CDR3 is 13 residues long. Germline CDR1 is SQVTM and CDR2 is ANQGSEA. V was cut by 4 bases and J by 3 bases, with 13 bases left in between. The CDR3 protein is CSVASGNGYEQYF. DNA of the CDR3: TGCAGCGTTGCGTCAGGGAACGGCTACGAGCAGTACTTC.

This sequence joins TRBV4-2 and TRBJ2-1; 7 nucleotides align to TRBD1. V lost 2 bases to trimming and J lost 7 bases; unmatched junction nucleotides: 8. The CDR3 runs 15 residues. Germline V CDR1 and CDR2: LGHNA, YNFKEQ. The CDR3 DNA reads TGTGCCAGCAGCCAACAAGGGGGCCATGGGAATGAGCAGTTCTTC. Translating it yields CASSQQGGHGNEQFF.

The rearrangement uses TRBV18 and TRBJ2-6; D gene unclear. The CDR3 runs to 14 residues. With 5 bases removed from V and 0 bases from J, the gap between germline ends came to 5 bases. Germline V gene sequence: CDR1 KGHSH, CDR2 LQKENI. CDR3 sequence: CASSSNSGANVLTF. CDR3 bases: TGTGCCAGCTCATCTAACTCTGGGGCCAACGTCCTGACTTTC.

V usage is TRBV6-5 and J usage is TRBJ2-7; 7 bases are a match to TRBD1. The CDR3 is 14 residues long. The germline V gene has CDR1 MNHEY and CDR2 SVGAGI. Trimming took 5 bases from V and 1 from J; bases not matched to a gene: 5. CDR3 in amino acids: CASSHRQGSYEQYF. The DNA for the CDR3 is TGTGCCAGCAGTCACCGACAGGGATCCTACGAGCAGTACTTC.

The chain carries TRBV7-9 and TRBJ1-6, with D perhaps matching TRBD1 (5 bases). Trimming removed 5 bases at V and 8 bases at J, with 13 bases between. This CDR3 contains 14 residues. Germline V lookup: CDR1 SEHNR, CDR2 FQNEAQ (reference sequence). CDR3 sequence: CASSKITGDSPLHF. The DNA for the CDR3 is TGTGCCAGCAGCAAAATAACGGGGGATTCACCCCTCCACTTT. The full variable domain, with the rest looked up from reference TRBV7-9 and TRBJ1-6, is DTGVSQNPRHKITKRGQNVTFRCDPISEHNRLYWYRQTLGQGPEFLTYFQNEAQLEKSRLLSDRFSAERPKGSFSTLEIQRTEQGDSAMYLCASSKITGDSPLHFGNGTRLTVT.

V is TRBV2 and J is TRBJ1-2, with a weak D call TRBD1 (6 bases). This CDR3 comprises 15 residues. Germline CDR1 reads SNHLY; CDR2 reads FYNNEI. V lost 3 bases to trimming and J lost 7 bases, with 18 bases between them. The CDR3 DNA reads TGTGCCAGCAGTGACGGGACACAACTGGGATCTGGCTACACCTTC. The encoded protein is CASSDGTQLGSGYTF.

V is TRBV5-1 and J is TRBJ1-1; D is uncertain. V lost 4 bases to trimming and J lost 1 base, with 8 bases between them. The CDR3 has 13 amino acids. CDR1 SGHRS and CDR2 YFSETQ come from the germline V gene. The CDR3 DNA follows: TGCGCCAGCAGCCCCAGACAGAACACTGAAGCTTTCTTT. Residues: CASSPRQNTEAFF.

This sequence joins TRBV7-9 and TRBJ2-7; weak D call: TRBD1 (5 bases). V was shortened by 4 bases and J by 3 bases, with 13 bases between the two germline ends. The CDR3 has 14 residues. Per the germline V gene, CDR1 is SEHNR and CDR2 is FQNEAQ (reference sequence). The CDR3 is CASSSERQYYEQYF. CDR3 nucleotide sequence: TGTGCCAGCAGCTCAGAAAGACAGTACTACGAGCAGTACTTC.

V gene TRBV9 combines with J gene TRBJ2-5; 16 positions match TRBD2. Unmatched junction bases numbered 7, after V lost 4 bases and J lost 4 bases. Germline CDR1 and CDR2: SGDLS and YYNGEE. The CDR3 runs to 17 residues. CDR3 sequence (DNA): TGTGCCAGCAGCCCCGGGACTAGCGGGGGGGCAGGAGAGACCCAGTACTTC. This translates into CASSPGTSGGAGETQYF.

The CDR3 protein is CASSWSGQDRETQYF. CDR3 nucleotide sequence: TGTGCCAGCAGCTGGTCGGGACAGGATCGGGAGACCCAGTACTTC. This rearrangement joins TRBV5-4 to TRBJ2-5; 8 nucleotides align to TRBD1. The length of the CDR3 is 15 residues. The V gene end was trimmed by 3 bases and the J gene end by 5 bases; junction bases not matched to a gene: 9. Per germline, CDR1 SGHNT and CDR2 YYREEE (reference sequence).

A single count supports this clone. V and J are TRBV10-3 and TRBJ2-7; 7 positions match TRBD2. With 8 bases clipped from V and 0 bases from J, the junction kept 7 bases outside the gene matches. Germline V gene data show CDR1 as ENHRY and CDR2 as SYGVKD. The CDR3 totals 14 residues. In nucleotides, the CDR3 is TGTGCCATCGGGGAGGGGTCCGTCTCCTACGAGCAGTACTTC. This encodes CAIGEGSVSYEQYF.

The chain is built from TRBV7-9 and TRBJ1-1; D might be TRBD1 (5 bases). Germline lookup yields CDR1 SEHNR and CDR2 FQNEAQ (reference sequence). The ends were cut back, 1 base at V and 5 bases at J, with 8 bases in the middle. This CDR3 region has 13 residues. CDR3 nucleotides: TGTGCCAGCAGCTTAGAGGGGATGACTGAAGCTTTCTTT. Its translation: CASSLEGMTEAFF.

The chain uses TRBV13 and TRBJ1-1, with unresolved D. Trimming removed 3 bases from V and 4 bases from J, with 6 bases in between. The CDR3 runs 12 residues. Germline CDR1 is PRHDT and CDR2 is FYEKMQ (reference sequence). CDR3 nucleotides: TGTGCCAGCAGCTTCAACATCACTGAAGCTTTCTTT. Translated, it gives CASSFNITEAFF. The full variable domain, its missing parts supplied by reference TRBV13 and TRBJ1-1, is AAGVIQSPRHLIKEKRETATLKCYPIPRHDTVYWYQQGPGQDPQFLISFYEKMQSDKGSIPDRFSAQQFSDYHSELNMSSLELGDSALYFCASSFNITEAFFGQGTRLTVV.

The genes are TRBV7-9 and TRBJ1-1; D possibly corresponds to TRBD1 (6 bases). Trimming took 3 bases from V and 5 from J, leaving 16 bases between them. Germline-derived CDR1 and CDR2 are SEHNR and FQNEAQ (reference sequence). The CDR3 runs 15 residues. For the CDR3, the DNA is TGTGCCAGCAGCTTTCAAACAGGGCCTCGGACTGAAGCTTTCTTT. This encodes CASSFQTGPRTEAFF.

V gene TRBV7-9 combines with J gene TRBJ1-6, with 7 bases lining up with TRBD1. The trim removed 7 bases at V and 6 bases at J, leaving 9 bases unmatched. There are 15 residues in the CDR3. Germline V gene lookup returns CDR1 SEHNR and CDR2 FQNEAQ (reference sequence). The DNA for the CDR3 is TGTGCCAGCACCAGGGACAGTGGAAGTAATTCACCCCTCCACTTT. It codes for CASTRDSGSNSPLHF.

CDR3: CASSLQAGAPYNEQFF. Written as DNA, the CDR3 is TGCGCCAGCAGCTTGCAGGCGGGGGCCCCCTACAATGAGCAGTTCTTC. The chain couples TRBV5-1 to TRBJ2-1; maybe TRBD2 (7 bases). Trimming removed 1 base from V and 2 bases from J, with 13 bases in between. Germline V gene data show CDR1 as SGHRS and CDR2 as YFSETQ. CDR3 length: 16 amino acids.

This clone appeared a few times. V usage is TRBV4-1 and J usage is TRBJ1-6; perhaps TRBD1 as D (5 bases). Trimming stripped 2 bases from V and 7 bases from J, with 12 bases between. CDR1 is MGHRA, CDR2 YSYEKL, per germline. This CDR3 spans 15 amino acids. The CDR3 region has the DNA TGCGCCAGCAGCCAATTCGACAGTGAGAATTCACCCCTCCACTTT. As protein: CASSQFDSENSPLHF.

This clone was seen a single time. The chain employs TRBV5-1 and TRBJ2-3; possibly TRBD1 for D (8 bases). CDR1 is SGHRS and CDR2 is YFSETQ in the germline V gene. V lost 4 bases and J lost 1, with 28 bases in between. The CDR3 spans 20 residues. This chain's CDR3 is CASSRSAQGAGTSGTDTQYF. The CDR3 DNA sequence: TGCGCCAGCAGCCGCTCGGCGCAGGGGGCGGGCACTAGCGGCACAGATACGCAGTATTTT.

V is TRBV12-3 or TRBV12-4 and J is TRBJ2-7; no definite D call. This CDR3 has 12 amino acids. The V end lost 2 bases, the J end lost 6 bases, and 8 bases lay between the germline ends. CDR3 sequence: CASSLRGSEQYF. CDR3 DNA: TGTGCCAGCAGTTTAAGAGGCTCCGAGCAGTACTTC.

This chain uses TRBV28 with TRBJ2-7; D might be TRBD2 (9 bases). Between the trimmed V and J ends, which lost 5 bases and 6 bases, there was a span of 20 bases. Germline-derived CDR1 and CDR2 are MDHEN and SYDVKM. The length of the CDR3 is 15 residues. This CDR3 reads CASSLAGTGKIEQYF. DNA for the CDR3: TGTGCCAGCAGTCTAGCGGGGACAGGTAAAATCGAGCAGTACTTC.

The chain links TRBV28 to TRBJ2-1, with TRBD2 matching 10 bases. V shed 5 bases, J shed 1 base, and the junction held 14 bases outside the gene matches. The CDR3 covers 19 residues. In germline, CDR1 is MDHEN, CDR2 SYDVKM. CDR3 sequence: CASSGSGRASGISYNEQFF. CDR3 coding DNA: TGTGCCAGCAGTGGGAGCGGGAGGGCCTCAGGAATTTCCTACAATGAGCAGTTCTTC. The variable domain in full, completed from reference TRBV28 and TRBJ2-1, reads DVKVTQSSRYLVKRTGEKVFLECVQDMDHENMFWYRQDPGLGLRLIYFSYDVKMKEKGDIPEGYSVSREKKERFSLILESASTNQTSMYLCASSGSGRASGISYNEQFFGPGTRLTVL.

In DNA form, the CDR3 reads TGTGCCAGCAGCTTAGCGGGCCGCTCCTACAATGAGCAGTTCTTC. Translating gives CASSLAGRSYNEQFF. The V and J genes are TRBV7-2 and TRBJ2-1; D is ambiguous. Germline V lookup: CDR1 SGHTA, CDR2 FQGNSA. The V end was cut by 0 bases, the J end by 0 bases, with 6 bases between. This CDR3 has 15 residues.

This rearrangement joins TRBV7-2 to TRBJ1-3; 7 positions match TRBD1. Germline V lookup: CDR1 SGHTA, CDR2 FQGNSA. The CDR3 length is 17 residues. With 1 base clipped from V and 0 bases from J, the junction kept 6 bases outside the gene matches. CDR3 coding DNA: TGTGCCAGCAGCTTAGGGGCAGGGGGAATCTCTGGAAACACCATATATTTT. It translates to CASSLGAGGISGNTIYF.

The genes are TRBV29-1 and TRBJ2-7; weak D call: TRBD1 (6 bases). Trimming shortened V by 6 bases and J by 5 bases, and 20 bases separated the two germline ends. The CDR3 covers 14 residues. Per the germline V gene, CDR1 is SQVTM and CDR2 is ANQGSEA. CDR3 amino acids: CSVPWGPRGNEQYF. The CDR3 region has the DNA TGCAGCGTACCGTGGGGGCCCCGGGGAAACGAGCAGTACTTC.